These T cell receptor beta chains were read from a single sample in a study of cytomegalovirus exposure and HLA in healthy donors. The data were produced by immunoSEQ multiplex PCR, yet TCRdb's version contains in-frame clones alone and is incomplete. The sample records approximately 170,000 clones, 75% to 90% being singletons. Material: PBMCs. Source of these receptors: a human donor in good health. Both conserved end residues are part of each CDR3. D genes are given only for firm matches. Only some rows state a clone size, as once, few, many or a class for expanded clones.

clone_size d_call j_call v_call cdr3_aa cdr3_nt
- - TRBJ1-1 TRBV7-2 CASSLARATNTEAFF TGTGCCAGCAGCTTAGCGCGGGCCACGAACACTGAAGCTTTCTTT
few TRBD1 TRBJ2-7 TRBV6-6 CASSYSDREQYF TGTGCCAGCAGTTACTCGGACAGGGAGCAGTACTTC
- - TRBJ2-1 TRBV29-1 CSVPNGVEGEQFF TGCAGCGTTCCCAACGGCGTCGAGGGCGAGCAGTTCTTC
few - TRBJ1-5 TRBV7-9 CASSSGDQPQHF TGTGCCAGCAGCTCAGGGGATCAGCCCCAGCATTTT
once - TRBJ2-3 TRBV7-9 CASSLETGDYTDTQYF TGTGCCAGCAGCTTAGAGACAGGGGACTACACAGATACGCAGTATTTT
few TRBD1 TRBJ2-1 TRBV11-1 CASSRRQGANEQFF TGTGCCAGCAGCCGGCGACAGGGGGCCAATGAGCAGTTCTTC
- - TRBJ2-7 TRBV7-2 CASSFSTDAPSYEQYF TGTGCCAGCAGCTTTTCGACAGACGCCCCTTCCTACGAGCAGTACTTC
- TRBD1 TRBJ1-1 TRBV2 CASSEANRGGTEAFF TGTGCCAGCAGTGAAGCGAACAGGGGAGGTACTGAAGCTTTCTTT
- - TRBJ2-7 TRBV13 CASSLLRGGEQYF TGTGCCAGCAGCCTTCTTAGGGGAGGCGAGCAGTACTTC
few TRBD1 TRBJ1-5 TRBV7-9 CAGPWMQGDGNQPQHF TGTGCCGGCCCCTGGATGCAGGGGGATGGCAATCAGCCCCAGCATTTT
- TRBD1 TRBJ2-7 TRBV5-6 CASSSTTGTVYEQYF TGTGCCAGCAGCTCGACAACCGGGACAGTCTACGAGCAGTACTTC
- TRBD2 TRBJ2-5 TRBV5-1 CASSFQLAGQETQYF TGCGCCAGCAGCTTTCAACTAGCGGGGCAAGAGACCCAGTACTTC
once TRBD1 TRBJ1-1 TRBV27 CASSGQGPEAFF TGTGCCAGCAGTGGACAGGGTCCTGAAGCTTTCTTT
- TRBD1 TRBJ1-1 TRBV4-3 CASSQHGQGRTEAFF TGCGCCAGCAGCCAACATGGACAGGGTCGTACTGAAGCTTTCTTT
- TRBD2 TRBJ2-2 TRBV5-6 CASSYTSGANTGELFF TGTGCCAGCAGCTATACTAGCGGGGCTAACACCGGGGAGCTGTTTTTT
- - TRBJ2-5 TRBV5-6 CASSLLQGKKTQYF TGTGCCAGCAGCTTACTACAGGGTAAAAAGACCCAGTACTTC
- - TRBJ2-2 TRBV2 CASSEATLNTGELFF TGTGCCAGCAGTGAAGCTACTCTCAACACCGGGGAGCTGTTTTTT
few TRBD1 TRBJ2-5 TRBV4-2 CASSQGQGQGTQYF TGTGCCAGCAGCCAGGGACAGGGGCAAGGGACCCAGTACTTC
few TRBD1 TRBJ1-6 TRBV6-5 CASSVGTVNNSPLHF TGTGCCAGCAGCGTAGGGACAGTTAATAATTCACCCCTCCACTTT
once - TRBJ2-3 TRBV20-1 CSARTKDTQYF TGCAGTGCTCGGACTAAAGATACGCAGTATTTT
once - TRBJ1-5 TRBV4-1 CASSQDRLQPQHF TGCGCCAGCAGCCAAGATCGGTTGCAGCCCCAGCATTTT
once TRBD2 TRBJ2-3 TRBV4-3 CASSRAGVNTDTQYF TGCGCCAGCAGCCGGGCGGGGGTGAACACAGATACGCAGTATTTT
- TRBD2 TRBJ2-1 TRBV6-6 CASGGGTYNEQFF TGTGCCAGCGGCGGGGGAACTTACAATGAGCAGTTCTTC
- TRBD2 TRBJ2-4 TRBV20-1 CSATSGLKQYF TGCAGTGCAACTTCGGGACTAAAACAGTACTTC
- - TRBJ2-1 TRBV7-9 CASLWGSSYNEQFF TGTGCCAGCCTTTGGGGCAGCTCCTACAATGAGCAGTTCTTC
- - TRBJ2-2 TRBV4-3 CASSQGGAGIGELFF TGCGCCAGCAGCCAGGGGGGGGCCGGGATCGGGGAGCTGTTTTTT
- - TRBJ2-1 TRBV7-3 CASSVGTEQFF TGTGCCAGCAGCGTAGGGACAGAGCAGTTCTTC
- TRBD1 TRBJ2-2 TRBV6-5 CASMGQGHPGELFF TGTGCCAGTATGGGACAGGGTCATCCCGGGGAGCTGTTTTTT
- - TRBJ1-1 TRBV7-9 CASSLVWQMNTEAFF TGTGCCAGCAGCTTAGTCTGGCAGATGAACACTGAAGCTTTCTTT
- - TRBJ2-7 TRBV27 CASSLDTSYEQYF TGTGCCAGCAGCCTGGACACCTCCTACGAGCAGTACTTC
- TRBD2 TRBJ2-5 TRBV6-1 CASSGTSGGPEETQYF TGTGCCAGCAGTGGGACTAGCGGGGGACCTGAAGAGACCCAGTACTTC
- - TRBJ2-5 TRBV9 CASSPGSGNQETQYF TGTGCCAGCAGCCCAGGGTCTGGGAATCAAGAGACCCAGTACTTC
few - TRBJ1-6 TRBV12-5 CASGFGQTLHF TGTGCTAGTGGTTTCGGACAGACCCTCCACTTT
- - TRBJ1-1 TRBV7-9 CSSSWGGSEAFF TGTTCCAGCAGCTGGGGGGGTTCTGAAGCTTTCTTT
- TRBD1 TRBJ2-1 TRBV6-1 CASSPPDRGTDEQFF TGTGCCAGCAGCCCACCGGACAGGGGTACAGATGAGCAGTTCTTC
- - TRBJ1-2 TRBV4-1 CASSQITRDSRNYGYTF TGCGCCAGCAGCCAGATCACCCGGGACTCGAGAAACTATGGCTACACCTTC
- TRBD1 TRBJ1-2 TRBV7-2 CASSSQGARGYTF TGTGCCAGCAGCTCACAGGGGGCGCGTGGCTACACCTTC
- - TRBJ2-6 TRBV19 CASSIRDTGANVLTF TGTGCCAGTAGTATCCGGGACACTGGGGCCAACGTCCTGACTTTC
- - TRBJ2-7 TRBV19 CASSPLAGRYEQYF TGTGCCAGTAGTCCCCTGGCAGGGCGGTACGAGCAGTACTTC
- TRBD2 TRBJ2-7 TRBV6-1 CASSESGGESYEQYF TGTGCCAGCAGTGAAAGCGGGGGCGAATCCTACGAGCAGTACTTC
- TRBD1 TRBJ1-5 TRBV18 CASSPNPGQPNQPQHF TGTGCCAGCTCACCAAATCCGGGACAGCCAAATCAGCCCCAGCATTTT
- TRBD2 TRBJ2-3 TRBV2 CASSEDAGGRDTQYF TGTGCCAGCAGTGAAGATGCGGGGGGTAGAGATACGCAGTATTTT
- - TRBJ1-1 TRBV6-1 CASIPDRNTEAFF TGTGCCAGCATCCCAGACAGGAACACTGAAGCTTTCTTT
- - TRBJ1-1 TRBV11-3 CASSLQGTNTEAFF TGTGCCAGCAGCTTACAGGGGACGAACACTGAAGCTTTCTTT
few - TRBJ1-1 TRBV10-3 CAISEGPPGAGNTEAFF TGTGCCATCAGTGAGGGCCCCCCGGGAGCGGGGAACACTGAAGCTTTCTTT
few - TRBJ1-5 TRBV7-8 CASSQDRTGGNQPQHF TGTGCCAGCAGCCAGGACCGGACCGGAGGAAATCAGCCCCAGCATTTT
- TRBD2 TRBJ2-7 TRBV6-5 CVSSSARGAGYEQYF TGTGTCAGCAGTTCCGCGCGGGGGGCAGGCTACGAGCAGTACTTC
- - TRBJ2-2 TRBV10-2 CASRHDRKNTNTGELFF TGCGCCAGCAGACACGACAGAAAAAATACGAACACCGGGGAGCTGTTTTTT
- TRBD2 TRBJ2-7 TRBV7-6 CASSSTLAGGQYEQYF TGTGCCAGCAGCTCAACCCTAGCGGGGGGGCAGTACGAGCAGTACTTC
once - TRBJ1-3 TRBV7-2 CASSPASNTIYF TGTGCCAGCAGCCCCGCGTCCAACACCATATATTTT
- TRBD2 TRBJ2-1 TRBV13 CASSATLAGQYNEQFF TGTGCCAGCAGCGCTACCCTAGCGGGACAGTACAATGAGCAGTTCTTC
- - TRBJ1-6 TRBV6-5 CASSYSGRGGSPLHF TGTGCCAGCAGTTACTCTGGCAGGGGCGGTTCACCCCTCCACTTT
- - TRBJ2-1 TRBV6-4 CASSVQDYNPYNEQFF TGTGCCAGCAGTGTACAGGATTACAATCCCTACAATGAGCAGTTCTTC
- - TRBJ2-6 TRBV18 CASSPPRLSGANVLTF TGTGCCAGCTCACCACCGAGACTCTCTGGGGCCAACGTCCTGACTTTC
- TRBD2 TRBJ2-1 TRBV4-3 CASSQDRLAGGQEQFF TGCGCCAGCAGCCAAGATCGGCTAGCGGGGGGTCAAGAGCAGTTCTTC
once - TRBJ1-2 TRBV2 CASSAVFTGHYGYTF TGTGCCAGCAGTGCGGTGTTCACAGGGCACTATGGCTACACCTTC